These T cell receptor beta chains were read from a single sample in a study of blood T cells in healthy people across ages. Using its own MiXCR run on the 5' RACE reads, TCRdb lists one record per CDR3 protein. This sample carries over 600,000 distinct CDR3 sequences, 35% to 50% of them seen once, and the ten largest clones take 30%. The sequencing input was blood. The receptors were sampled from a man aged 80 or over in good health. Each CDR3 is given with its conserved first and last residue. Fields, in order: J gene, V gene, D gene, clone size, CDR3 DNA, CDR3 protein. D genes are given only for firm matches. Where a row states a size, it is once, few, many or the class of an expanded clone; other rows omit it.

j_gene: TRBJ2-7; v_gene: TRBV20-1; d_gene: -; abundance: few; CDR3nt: TGCAGTGCAAGGCTAGACTACTACGAGCAGTACTTC; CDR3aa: CSARLDYYEQYF
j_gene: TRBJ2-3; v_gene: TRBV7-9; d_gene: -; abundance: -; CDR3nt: TGTGCCAGCACAATGGCAGGGAGATACACAGATACGCAGTATTTT; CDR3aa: CASTMAGRYTDTQYF
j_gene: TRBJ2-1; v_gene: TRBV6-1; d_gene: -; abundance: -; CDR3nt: TGTGCCAGTAAAAGTACGTCCTCCTACAATGAGCAGTTCTTC; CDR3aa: CASKSTSSYNEQFF
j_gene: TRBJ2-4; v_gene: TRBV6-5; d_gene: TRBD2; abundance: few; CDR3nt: TGTGCCAGCCAGGCCCCCGGGAGGGCTAACATTCAGTACTTC; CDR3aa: CASQAPGRANIQYF
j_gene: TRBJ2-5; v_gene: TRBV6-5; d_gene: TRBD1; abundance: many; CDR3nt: TGTGCCAGCAGCAGGACAGGGAAAGAGACCCAGTACTTC; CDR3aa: CASSRTGKETQYF
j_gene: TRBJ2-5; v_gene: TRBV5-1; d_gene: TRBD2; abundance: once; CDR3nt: TGCGCCAGCAGTTCTAGCGGGGGGCCCCGAGAGACCCAGTACTTC; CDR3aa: CASSSSGGPRETQYF
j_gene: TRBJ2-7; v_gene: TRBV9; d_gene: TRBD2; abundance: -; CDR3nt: TGTGCCAGCAGCCCAGGAGGGACTAGCGGAACCTACGAGCAGTACTTC; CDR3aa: CASSPGGTSGTYEQYF
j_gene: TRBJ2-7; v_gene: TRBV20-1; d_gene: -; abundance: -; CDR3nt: TGCAGTGCTTCGAACCTGGTAAGCGGGTGGGGTTCCTACGAGCAGTACTTC; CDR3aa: CSASNLVSGWGSYEQYF
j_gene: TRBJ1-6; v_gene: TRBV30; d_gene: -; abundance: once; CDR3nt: TGTGCCTCCGGAACGGCGGCGAGCTCCTATAATTCACCCCTCCACTTT; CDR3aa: CASGTAASSYNSPLHF
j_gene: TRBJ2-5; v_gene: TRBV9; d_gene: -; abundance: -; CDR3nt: TGTGCCAGCAGCGTAGCACAGGAAGAGACCCAGTACTTC; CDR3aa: CASSVAQEETQYF
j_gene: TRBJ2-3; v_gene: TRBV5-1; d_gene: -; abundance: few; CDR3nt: TGCGCCACCACCGAAGGGGTAAAGGCGTTCGCGGGAGATACGCAGTATTTT; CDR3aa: CATTEGVKAFAGDTQYF
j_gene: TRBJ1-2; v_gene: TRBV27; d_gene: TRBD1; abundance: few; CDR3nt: TGTGCCAGCAGACCCACGACAGGGGGCGGTGGCTACACCTTC; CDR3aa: CASRPTTGGGGYTF
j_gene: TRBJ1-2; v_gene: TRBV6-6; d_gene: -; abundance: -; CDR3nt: TGTGCCAGCAGCCTGGCGGGGGGTTCTGGCTACACCTTC; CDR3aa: CASSLAGGSGYTF
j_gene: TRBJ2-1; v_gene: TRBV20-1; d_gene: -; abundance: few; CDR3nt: TGCAGTGCTATGGGTAGCGGCAGATACAATGAGCAGTTCTTC; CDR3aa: CSAMGSGRYNEQFF
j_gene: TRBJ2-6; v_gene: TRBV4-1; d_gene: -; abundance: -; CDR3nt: TGCGCCAGCAGCCAAGAGTTTCGGGGACACCTCTCTGGGGCCAACGTCCTGACTTTC; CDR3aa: CASSQEFRGHLSGANVLTF
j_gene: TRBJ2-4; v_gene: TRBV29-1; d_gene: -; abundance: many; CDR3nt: TGCAGCGCGGAACGGACCAGTCAAGCCAAAAACATTCAGTACTTC; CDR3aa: CSAERTSQAKNIQYF
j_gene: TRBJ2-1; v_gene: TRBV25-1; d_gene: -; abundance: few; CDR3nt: TGTGCCAGCAGTGAGCGTTTGGGGGAGTCCCTTGGTAGCAATGAGCAGTTCTTC; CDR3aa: CASSERLGESLGSNEQFF
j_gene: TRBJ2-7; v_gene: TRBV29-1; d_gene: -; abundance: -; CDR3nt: TGCAGTGGGGGCTCCTACAATGAGCAGTACTTC; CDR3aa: CSGGSYNEQYF
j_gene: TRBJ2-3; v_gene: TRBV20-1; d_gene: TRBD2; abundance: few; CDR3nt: TGCAGTGCTAGTGGGTTTACTAGCGGGGGGATCACAGATACGCAGTATTTT; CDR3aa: CSASGFTSGGITDTQYF
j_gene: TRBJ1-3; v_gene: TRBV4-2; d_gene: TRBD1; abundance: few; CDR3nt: TGTGCCAGCAGCCAAGATTACAGGGGGCAAAGAAACACCATATATTTT; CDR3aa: CASSQDYRGQRNTIYF
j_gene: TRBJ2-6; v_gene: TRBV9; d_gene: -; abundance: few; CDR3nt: TGTGCCAGCAGCGTGTGGGGCGCTGGGGCCAACGTCCTGACTTTC; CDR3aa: CASSVWGAGANVLTF
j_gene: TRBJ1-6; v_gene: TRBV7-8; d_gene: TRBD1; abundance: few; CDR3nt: TGTGCCAGCAGCTTAGTAGCGGGACAGGCGAATTCACCCCTCCACTTT; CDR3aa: CASSLVAGQANSPLHF
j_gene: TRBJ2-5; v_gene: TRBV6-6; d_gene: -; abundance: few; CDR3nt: TGTGCCAGCAGTTACGTGGAGACCCAGTACTTC; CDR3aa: CASSYVETQYF
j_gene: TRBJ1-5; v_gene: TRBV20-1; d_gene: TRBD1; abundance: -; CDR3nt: TGCAGTGCTCGGGACAGGGGGTTATCTCAGCCCCAGCATTTT; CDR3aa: CSARDRGLSQPQHF
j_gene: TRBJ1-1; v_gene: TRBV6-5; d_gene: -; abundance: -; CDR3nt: TGTGCCAGCAGTTATTCGGAGCTTAACACTGAAGCTTTCTTT; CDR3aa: CASSYSELNTEAFF
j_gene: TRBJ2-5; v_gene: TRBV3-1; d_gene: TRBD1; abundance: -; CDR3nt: TGTGCCAGCAGCCAAGGACAACAGGGGGAGGAGACCCAGTACTTC; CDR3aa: CASSQGQQGEETQYF
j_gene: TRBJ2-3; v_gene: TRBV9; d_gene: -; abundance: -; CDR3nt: TGTGCCAGCACCGTGAAGGAACGGGAGACCGATACGCAGTATTTT; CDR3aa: CASTVKERETDTQYF
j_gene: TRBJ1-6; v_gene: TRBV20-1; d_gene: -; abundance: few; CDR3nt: TGCAGTGCTAGGCGCGAGAGCTCCTATAATTCACCCCTCCACTTT; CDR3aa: CSARRESSYNSPLHF
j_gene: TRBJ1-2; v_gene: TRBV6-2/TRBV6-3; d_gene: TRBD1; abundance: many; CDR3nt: TGTGCCAGCAGTCTGACAGGGACGTCCTATGGCTACACCTTC; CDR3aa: CASSLTGTSYGYTF
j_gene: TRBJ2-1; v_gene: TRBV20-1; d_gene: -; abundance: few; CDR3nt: TGCAGCTCGAGCGGGTCCGGGAACAATGAGCAGTTCTTC; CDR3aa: CSSSGSGNNEQFF
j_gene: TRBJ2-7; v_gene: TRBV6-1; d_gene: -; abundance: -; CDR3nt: TGTGCCAGCAGTGAGGAGGGGGGGAGCCTCTACAATGAGCAGTACTTC; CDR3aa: CASSEEGGSLYNEQYF
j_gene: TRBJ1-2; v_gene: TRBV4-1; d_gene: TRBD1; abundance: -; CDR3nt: TGCGCCAGCAGCCAAGCTGACAGGGCGGACTATGGCTACACCTTC; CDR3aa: CASSQADRADYGYTF
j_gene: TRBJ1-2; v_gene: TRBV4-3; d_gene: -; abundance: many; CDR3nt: TGCGCCAGCAGCCAAGACGTTGGAGGGGGAGGCTATGGCTACACCTTC; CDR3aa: CASSQDVGGGGYGYTF
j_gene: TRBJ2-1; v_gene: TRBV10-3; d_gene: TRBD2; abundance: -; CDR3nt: TGTGCCAACTCTGCGGGAGACTACAATGAGCAGTTCTTC; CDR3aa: CANSAGDYNEQFF
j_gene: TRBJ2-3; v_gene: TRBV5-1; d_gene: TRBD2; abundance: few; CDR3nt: TGCGCCAGCAGAAGGGGACTAGGCCCAGATACGCAGTATTTT; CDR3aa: CASRRGLGPDTQYF
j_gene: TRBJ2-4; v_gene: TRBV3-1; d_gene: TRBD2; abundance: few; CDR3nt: TGTGCCAGCAGCCAGGGGGGGAACATTCAGTACTTC; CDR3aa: CASSQGGNIQYF
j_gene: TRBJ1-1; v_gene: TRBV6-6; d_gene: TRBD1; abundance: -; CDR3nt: TGTGCCAGCAGTAAACCGGACAGGGGGCTTGGTGAAGCTTTCTTT; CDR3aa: CASSKPDRGLGEAFF
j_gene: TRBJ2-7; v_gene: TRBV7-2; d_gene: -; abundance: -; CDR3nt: TGTGCCAGCAGCTCCAGGGAGGTAACCTACGAGCAGTACTTC; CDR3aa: CASSSREVTYEQYF
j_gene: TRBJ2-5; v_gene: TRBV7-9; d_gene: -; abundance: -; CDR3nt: TGTGCCAGCAGCTTATTAAGGCCAGTTCAAGAGACCCAGTACTTC; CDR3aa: CASSLLRPVQETQYF
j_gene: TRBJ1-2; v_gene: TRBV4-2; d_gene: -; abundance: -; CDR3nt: TGTGCCAGCAGCCCGACAGACCCTTACTATGGCTACACCTTC; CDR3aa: CASSPTDPYYGYTF
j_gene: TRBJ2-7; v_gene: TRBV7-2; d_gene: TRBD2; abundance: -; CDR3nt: TGTGCCAGCAGCCTTAGCGGGGGGTCGAGCGAGCAGTACTTC; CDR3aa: CASSLSGGSSEQYF
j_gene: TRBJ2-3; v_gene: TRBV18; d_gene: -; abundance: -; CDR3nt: TGTGCCAGCTCTGGGACTTCTAGCACAGATACGCAGTATTTT; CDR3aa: CASSGTSSTDTQYF
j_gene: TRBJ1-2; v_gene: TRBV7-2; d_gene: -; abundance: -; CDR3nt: TGTGCCAGCAACCTCCAGGGAAACTATGGCTACACCTTC; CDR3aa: CASNLQGNYGYTF
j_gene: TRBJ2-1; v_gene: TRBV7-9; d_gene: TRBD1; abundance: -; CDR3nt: TGTGCCAGCAGCAACCCACCGGGACAGGGGGGTGACGAGCAGTTCTTC; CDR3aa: CASSNPPGQGGDEQFF
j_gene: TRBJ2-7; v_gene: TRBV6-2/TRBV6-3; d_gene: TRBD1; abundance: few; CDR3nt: TGTGCCAGCAGAATAACAGGGGGCTCCTACGAGCAGTACTTC; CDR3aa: CASRITGGSYEQYF
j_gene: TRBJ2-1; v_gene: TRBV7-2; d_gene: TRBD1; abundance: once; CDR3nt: TGTGCCAGCAGCGCCGACAGGGGGGAGACCCAGTTCTTC; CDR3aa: CASSADRGETQFF
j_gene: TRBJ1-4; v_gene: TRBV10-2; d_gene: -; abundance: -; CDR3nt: TGCGCCAGCAGTGAGTTACTCGGGGATAACGGAAAACTGTTTTTT; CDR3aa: CASSELLGDNGKLFF
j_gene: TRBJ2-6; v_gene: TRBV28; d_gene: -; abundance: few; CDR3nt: TGTGCCAGCAGCAAGGAAGGGTACTCTGGGGCCAACGTCCTGACTTTC; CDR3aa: CASSKEGYSGANVLTF